One TCR beta chain is described in this entry. Its antigen is undetermined. The record originates from a study of Ad26.COV2.S vaccination and SARS-CoV-2 variants. TCRdb keeps only in-frame clones here, not all; method: immunoSEQ multiplex PCR. The sample lists just over 350,000 clones, about 90% occurring once. General study points: Responses of spike-specific T cells (both CD8+ and CD4+) reportedly showed substantial breadth after vaccination.

The V end was cut by 0 bases, the J end by 4 bases, with 4 bases between. The CDR3 covers 13 residues. Germline V CDR1 and CDR2: LGHDT, YNNKEL (reference sequence). This TCR derives from a human donor who had recovered from COVID-19. The chain uses TRBV3-1 (or the pseudogene TRBV3-2) and TRBJ1-3; D is undetermined. The sequencing here drew on peripheral blood, taken after recovery from COVID-19. CDR3 sequence: CASSQDRGNTIYF. The CDR3 DNA is TGTGCCAGCAGCCAAGACCGCGGAAACACCATATATTTT.